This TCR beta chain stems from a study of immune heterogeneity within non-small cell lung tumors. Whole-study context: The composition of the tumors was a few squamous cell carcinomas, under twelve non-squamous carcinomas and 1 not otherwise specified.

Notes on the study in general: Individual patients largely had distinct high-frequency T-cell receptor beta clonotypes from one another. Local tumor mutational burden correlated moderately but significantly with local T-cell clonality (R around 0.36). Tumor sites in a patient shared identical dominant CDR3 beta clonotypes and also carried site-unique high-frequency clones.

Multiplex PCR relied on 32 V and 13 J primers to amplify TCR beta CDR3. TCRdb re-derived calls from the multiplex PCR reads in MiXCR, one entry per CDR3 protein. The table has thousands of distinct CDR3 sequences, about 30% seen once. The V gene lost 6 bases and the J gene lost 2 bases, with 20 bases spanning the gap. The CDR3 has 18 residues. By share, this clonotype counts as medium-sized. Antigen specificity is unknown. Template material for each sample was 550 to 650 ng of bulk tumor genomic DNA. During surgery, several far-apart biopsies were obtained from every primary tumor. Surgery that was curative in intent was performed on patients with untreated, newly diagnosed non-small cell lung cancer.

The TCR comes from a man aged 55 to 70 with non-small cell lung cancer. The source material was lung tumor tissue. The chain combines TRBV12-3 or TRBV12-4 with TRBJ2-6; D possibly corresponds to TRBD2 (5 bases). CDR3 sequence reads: CASRPGLADSPGANVLTF. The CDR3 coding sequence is TGTGCCAGCAGACCCGGACTCGCGGATTCCCCTGGGGCCAACGTCCTGACTTTC.